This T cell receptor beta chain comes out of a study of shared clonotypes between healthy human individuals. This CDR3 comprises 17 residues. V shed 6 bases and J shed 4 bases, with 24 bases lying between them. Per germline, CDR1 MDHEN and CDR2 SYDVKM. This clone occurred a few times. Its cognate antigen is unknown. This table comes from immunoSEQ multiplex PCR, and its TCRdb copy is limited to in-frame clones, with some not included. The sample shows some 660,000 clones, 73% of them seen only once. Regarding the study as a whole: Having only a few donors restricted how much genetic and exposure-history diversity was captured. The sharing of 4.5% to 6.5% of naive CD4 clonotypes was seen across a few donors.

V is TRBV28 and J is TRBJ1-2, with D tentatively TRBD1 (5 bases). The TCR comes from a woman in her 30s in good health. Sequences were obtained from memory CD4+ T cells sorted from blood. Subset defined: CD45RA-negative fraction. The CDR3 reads CASSLILGTTTPYGYTF. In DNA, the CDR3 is TGTGCCAGCAGCCTGATCCTCGGGACTACGACCCCCTATGGCTACACCTTC.